These T cell receptor beta chains were read from a single sample in a study of radiotherapy plus CTLA-4 blockade in lung cancer. Some clones are missing from TCRdb's copy, which holds only in-frame ones; the method was immunoSEQ multiplex PCR. The table shows 55,000 to 85,000 clones, with around 69% occurring only once. The sequencing here drew on peripheral blood, taken from a patient treated with radiotherapy plus ipilimumab. Source of these receptors: a human donor with non-small cell lung cancer whose response to radiotherapy plus ipilimumab could not be evaluated. Some clones in this sample may be carry-over from other donors' samples. Both conserved end residues are part of each CDR3. D genes are given only for firm matches. The size entry is marked missing in some rows and otherwise reads once, few, many or a size class.

clone_size,v_call,j_call,d_call,cdr3_aa,cdr3_nt
few,TRBV6-1,TRBJ1-4,.,CASSGPARNEKLFF,TGTGCCAGCAGTGGCCCAGCGCGTAATGAAAAACTGTTTTTT
.,TRBV15,TRBJ2-7,.,CATSRGSSYEQYF,TGTGCCACCAGCCGGGGGAGCTCCTACGAGCAGTACTTC
few,TRBV10-2,TRBJ1-6,.,CASSAQGSYNSPLHF,TGCGCCAGCAGTGCCCAGGGCTCCTATAATTCACCCCTCCACTTT
.,TRBV28,TRBJ2-3,.,CASRLAGGTDTQYF,TGTGCCAGCAGATTGGCGGGCGGCACAGATACGCAGTATTTT
.,TRBV9,TRBJ2-6,TRBD1,CASSEDRAGANVLTF,TGTGCCAGCAGCGAGGACAGGGCGGGGGCCAACGTCCTGACTTTC
.,TRBV29-1,TRBJ2-7,TRBD2,CSVQRGHYEQYF,TGCAGCGTTCAGCGGGGGCACTACGAGCAGTACTTC
few,TRBV29-1,TRBJ2-7,TRBD1,CSVFGTAEQYF,TGCAGCGTTTTTGGGACAGCCGAGCAGTACTTC
.,TRBV7-2,TRBJ2-1,.,CASSLSLQGFEQFF,TGTGCCAGCAGCTTATCCCTACAGGGCTTTGAGCAGTTCTTC
.,TRBV10-2,TRBJ1-6,TRBD1,CASIRRTGDNSPLHF,TGCGCCAGCATCCGAAGGACAGGGGATAATTCACCCCTCCACTTT
.,TRBV5-1,TRBJ2-1,TRBD2,CASSLVAGSSYNEQFF,TGCGCCAGCAGCTTGGTAGCGGGGAGCTCCTACAATGAGCAGTTCTTC
.,TRBV30,TRBJ2-3,TRBD2,CAWSTPGGKGTDTQYF,TGTGCCTGGAGTACGCCGGGAGGCAAGGGCACAGATACGCAGTATTTT
.,TRBV18,TRBJ2-4,.,CASSPPTERAKNIQYF,TGTGCCAGCTCACCACCCACTGAACGAGCCAAAAACATTCAGTACTTC
.,TRBV9,TRBJ1-1,.,CASSVGGREHTEAFF,TGTGCCAGCAGCGTAGGAGGGCGGGAGCACACTGAAGCTTTCTTT
.,TRBV19,TRBJ1-1,.,CASSLGQNTEAFF,TGTGCCAGTAGCCTGGGACAGAACACTGAAGCTTTCTTT